This T cell receptor beta chain was observed in a study of OX40 agonist ivuxolimab in advanced cancers. The study's findings and limits: Clonal expansion from baseline to week 6 occurred in both CD4+ and CD8+ T cells.

Concerning this clone: Its antigen is unknown.

Method: immunoSEQ multiplex PCR; TCRdb's copy keeps in-frame clones and lacks some. Among about 52,000 clones, 80% to 85% were seen once, and the ten largest hold approximately 13%. The germline CDR1 and CDR2 sequences are SGHKS and YYEKEE (reference sequence). V dropped 0 bases and J dropped 3 bases, with 13 bases sitting between them. This CDR3 is 15 amino acids long. This TCR was sampled from an adult with an advanced solid tumor such as melanoma, head and neck, liver or kidney cancer. The chain combines TRBV5-5 with TRBJ2-7; D is undetermined. The material sequenced was CD4+ or CD8+ T cells sorted from blood, taken in a trial of the OX40 agonist ivuxolimab. The CDR3 nucleotides are TGTGCCAGCAGCTTGGGCGGAACTAACTACTACGAGCAGTACTTC. Its protein is CASSLGGTNYYEQYF.